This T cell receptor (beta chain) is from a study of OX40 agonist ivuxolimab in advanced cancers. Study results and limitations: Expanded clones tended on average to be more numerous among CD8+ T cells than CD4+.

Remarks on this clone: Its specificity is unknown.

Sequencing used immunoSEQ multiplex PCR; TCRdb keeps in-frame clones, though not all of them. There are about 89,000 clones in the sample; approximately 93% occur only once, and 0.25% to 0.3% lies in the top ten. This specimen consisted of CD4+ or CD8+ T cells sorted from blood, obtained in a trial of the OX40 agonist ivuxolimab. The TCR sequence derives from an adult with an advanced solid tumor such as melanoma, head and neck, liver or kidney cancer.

The CDR3: CASSEGDRYSPLHF. The CDR3 DNA reads TGTGCCAGCAGTGAAGGGGACAGATATTCACCCCTCCACTTT. The chain has TRBV6-1 and TRBJ1-6; TRBD1 matches 7 bases. CDR1 MNHNS and CDR2 SASEGT come from the germline V gene. Germline trimming cut 1 base from V and 8 bases from J; bases unmatched to any gene: 2. The CDR3 spans 14 residues.